The 30 T cell receptor beta chains reported below all come from one sample, sequenced in a study of cytomegalovirus exposure and HLA in healthy donors. The PCR contained 60 Vbeta and 13 Jbeta primers. The protocol was immunoSEQ multiplex PCR, while the TCRdb copy is restricted to in-frame clones and leaves out a portion. This repertoire shows around 150,000 clones, over 80% found once; its top ten account for under 2%. What was sequenced was PBMCs. Receptors were obtained from a young woman in good health and CMV-seronegative.

This rearrangement joins TRBV30 to TRBJ2-3, with D possibly being TRBD2 (7 bases). V dropped 5 bases and J dropped 5 bases, with 20 bases sitting between them. CDR1 is GTSNPN and CDR2 is SVGIG in the germline V gene (reference sequence). The CDR3 has 15 amino acids. In DNA form, the CDR3 reads TGTGCCTGGGGGGGAGGGGGGGCCGTTGAAGATACGCAGTATTTT. Residues: CAWGGGGAVEDTQYF.

CDR3: CASSLFSGGASEQYF. The CDR3 nucleotides read TGTGCCAGCAGCTTATTCTCCGGCGGGGCAAGCGAGCAGTACTTC. V gene TRBV7-6 combines with J gene TRBJ2-7, with a possible D match to TRBD2 (6 bases). The CDR3 is 15 amino acids. The germline V gene encodes CDR1 SGHVS and CDR2 FNYEAQ. V lost 2 bases to trimming and J lost 6 bases, with 17 bases between them.

In DNA form, the CDR3 reads TGTGCCAGCAGTCTACCGGGACAGGGCAACGGCTACACCTTC. This encodes CASSLPGQGNGYTF. The V and J genes are TRBV28 and TRBJ1-2, with 9 positions matching TRBD1. The CDR3 consists of 14 residues. Germline loops: CDR1 MDHEN, CDR2 SYDVKM. The V segment lost 5 bases and the J segment 8 bases; nucleotides outside the gene matches: 9.

This chain uses TRBV5-1 with TRBJ2-2, with TRBD2 identical over 7 bases. CDR3 length: 16 residues. Trimming removed 1 base from V and 4 bases from J; junction bases left unmatched: 7. Germline V CDR1 and CDR2: SGHRS, YFSETQ. The CDR3 sequence: CASSLSASGPTGELFF. The DNA of the CDR3 is TGCGCCAGCAGCTTGAGTGCTAGCGGACCCACCGGGGAGCTGTTTTTT. Supplemented by reference TRBV5-1 and TRBJ2-2, the full variable domain reads KAGVTQTPRYLIKTRGQQVTLSCSPISGHRSVSWYQQTPGQGLQFLFEYFSETQRNKGNFPGRFSGRQFSNSRSEMNVSTLELGDSALYLCASSLSASGPTGELFFGEGSRLTVL.

The rearrangement links TRBV6-6 to TRBJ1-5, with 9 positions matching TRBD1. The CDR3 length is 14 residues. Trimming removed 4 bases from V and 4 bases from J; junction bases left unmatched: 2. Germline V gene sequence: CDR1 MNHNY, CDR2 SVGAGI (reference sequence). The CDR3 reads CASSSGTGNQPQHF. In DNA form, the CDR3 reads TGTGCCAGCAGTTCCGGGACAGGGAATCAGCCCCAGCATTTT.

This clone appeared once. The V and J genes are TRBV4-1 and TRBJ2-2; maybe TRBD2 (5 bases). The germline V gene encodes CDR1 MGHRA and CDR2 YSYEKL. The CDR3 has 15 amino acids. Trimming removed 4 bases at V and 9 bases at J, with 18 bases between. This chain's CDR3 is CASSPTMTGSWELFF. The CDR3 coding sequence is TGCGCCAGCAGCCCTACGATGACGGGGAGCTGGGAGCTGTTTTTT.

The chain links TRBV10-1 to TRBJ2-7; D is perhaps TRBD2 (5 bases). The length of the CDR3 is 15 residues. Germline V gene sequence: CDR1 WNHNN, CDR2 SYGVQD (reference sequence). The V end lost 5 bases, the J end lost 5 bases, and 19 bases lay between the germline ends. CDR3: CASSPFGGWSDEQYF. The CDR3 DNA is TGCGCCAGCAGTCCCTTCGGCGGGTGGTCCGACGAGCAGTACTTC.

The chain carries TRBV5-6 and TRBJ2-7; 8 bases match TRBD2. The germline V gene encodes CDR1 SGHDT and CDR2 YYEEEE. There are 15 residues in the CDR3. Unmatched junction bases numbered 4, after V lost 0 bases and J lost 2 bases. In nucleotides, the CDR3 is TGTGCCAGCAGCTTGGCCGGACTAGCAACCTACGAGCAGTACTTC. Translating gives CASSLAGLATYEQYF. Using reference TRBV5-6 and TRBJ2-7 for the parts outside the CDR3, the full variable domain is DAGVTQSPTHLIKTRGQQVTLRCSPKSGHDTVSWYQQALGQGPQFIFQYYEEEERQRGNFPDRFSGHQFPNYSSELNVNALLLGDSALYLCASSLAGLATYEQYFGPGTRLTVT.

The V call is TRBV30, the J call TRBJ1-3; a possible D gene is TRBD1 (5 bases). The CDR3 sequence is 12 residues long. The V end was cut by 0 bases, the J end by 8 bases, with 8 bases between. Germline V gene sequence: CDR1 GTSNPN, CDR2 SVGIG (reference sequence). The CDR3 nucleotides are TGTGCCTGGAGTGTATCGGGGGACACCATATATTTT. This gives the protein CAWSVSGDTIYF.

CDR3 residues: CASSVGLTGNTEAFF. The DNA for the CDR3 is TGTGCCAGCAGCGTGGGGTTAACAGGGAACACTGAAGCTTTCTTT. The chain is built from TRBV11-3 and TRBJ1-1, with D perhaps TRBD1 (5 bases). The CDR3 has 15 amino acids. The V end was cut by 5 bases, the J end by 1 base, with 14 bases between. Germline loops: CDR1 SGHNT, CDR2 YENEEA.

This chain connects TRBV7-2 to TRBJ2-2; a possible D gene is TRBD2 (6 bases). CDR1 and CDR2 from the germline V gene are SGHTA and FQGNSA. The CDR3 consists of 15 residues. Trimming cost V 4 bases and J 7 bases, with 16 bases left between them. The CDR3 nucleotides are TGTGCCAGCAGCTCCTACACTAGCCGCGGCGGGGAGCTGTTTTTT. Amino acids: CASSSYTSRGGELFF.

The gene calls are TRBV28 and TRBJ2-7, with 7 positions matching TRBD1. CDR3 length: 14 residues. CDR1 is MDHEN, CDR2 SYDVKM, per germline. V lost 6 bases, J lost 3 bases, and 8 bases stayed unmatched. CDR3 sequence reads: CASRPGQASYEQYF. DNA of the CDR3: TGTGCCAGCAGACCTGGACAGGCCAGCTACGAGCAGTACTTC.

The chain is built from TRBV28 and TRBJ1-6; D might be TRBD1 (5 bases). The germline V gene has CDR1 MDHEN and CDR2 SYDVKM. V shed 2 bases and J shed 1 base, with 6 bases lying between them. This CDR3 spans 15 amino acids. CDR3 in amino acids: CASSLKGSYNSPLHF. CDR3 coding DNA: TGTGCCAGCAGTTTAAAGGGGTCCTATAATTCACCCCTCCACTTT. The full variable domain, rest sourced from reference TRBV28 and TRBJ1-6, is DVKVTQSSRYLVKRTGEKVFLECVQDMDHENMFWYRQDPGLGLRLIYFSYDVKMKEKGDIPEGYSVSREKKERFSLILESASTNQTSMYLCASSLKGSYNSPLHFGNGTRLTVT.

The chain couples TRBV28 to TRBJ2-7, with 8 bases aligning to TRBD1. The germline V gene encodes CDR1 MDHEN and CDR2 SYDVKM. The ends lost 6 bases at V and 0 bases at J; junction bases unmatched: 4. The CDR3 totals 14 residues. The CDR3 loop reads CASSRQGTSYEQYF. The CDR3 DNA is TGTGCCAGCAGCCGACAGGGGACCTCCTACGAGCAGTACTTC. Together with reference TRBV28 and TRBJ2-7, the CDR3 gives the full variable domain: DVKVTQSSRYLVKRTGEKVFLECVQDMDHENMFWYRQDPGLGLRLIYFSYDVKMKEKGDIPEGYSVSREKKERFSLILESASTNQTSMYLCASSRQGTSYEQYFGPGTRLTVT.

The chain is built from TRBV13 and TRBJ1-5; perhaps TRBD1 as D (6 bases). V was clipped by 7 bases and J by 1 base, with 11 bases between them. This CDR3 contains 14 residues. CDR1 and CDR2 (germline): PRHDT, FYEKMQ (reference sequence). In DNA, the CDR3 is TGTGCCAGCACCCTGCAGGGGAGCAATCAGCCCCAGCATTTT. Residues: CASTLQGSNQPQHF.

The sample holds a few counts of this clone. The J gene is TRBJ2-7, the V gene TRBV5-6, with 7 bases that match TRBD1. The length of the CDR3 is 14 residues. With 3 bases clipped from V and 5 bases from J, the junction kept 8 bases outside the gene matches. Germline CDR1 reads SGHDT; CDR2 reads YYEEEE. In DNA form, the CDR3 reads TGTGCCAGCAGCTGGACACAGGGGACCGACGAGCAGTACTTC. Translating it yields CASSWTQGTDEQYF.

This chain joins TRBV18 and TRBJ1-1; D uncertain. Trimming removed 2 bases from V and 4 bases from J, with 17 bases in between. Germline values: CDR1 KGHSH, CDR2 LQKENI. This CDR3 contains 16 residues. As DNA, the CDR3 is TGTGCCAGCTCACCAATAGCGTCCGGGAAGGGCACTGAAGCTTTCTTT. Protein sequence: CASSPIASGKGTEAFF.

This chain uses TRBV6-5 with TRBJ2-5, with TRBD2 identical over 9 bases. Germline CDR1 is MNHEY and CDR2 is SVGAGI. This CDR3 is built from 14 residues. J was trimmed by 4 bases and V by 6 bases; bases with no gene match: 6. The CDR3 sequence: CASRHSGGIETQYF. DNA for the CDR3: TGTGCCAGCAGACATAGCGGGGGTATAGAGACCCAGTACTTC.

The chain combines TRBV28 with TRBJ2-5; TRBD2 aligns across 9 bases. Germline CDR1 and CDR2: MDHEN and SYDVKM. V shed 2 bases, J shed 5 bases, and the junction held 6 bases outside the gene matches. The CDR3 loop spans 15 amino acids. This CDR3 is CASSLRRGGQETQYF. The CDR3 nucleotides read TGTGCCAGCAGTTTACGGCGGGGGGGCCAGGAGACCCAGTACTTC.

The chain combines TRBV10-3 with TRBJ2-3, with D possibly matching TRBD1 (5 bases). Germline values: CDR1 ENHRY, CDR2 SYGVKD. With 4 bases removed from V and 0 bases from J, the gap between germline ends came to 8 bases. The CDR3 runs 14 residues. In DNA form, the CDR3 reads TGTGCCATCAGTGCGAGACAGAGCACAGATACGCAGTATTTT. It encodes CAISARQSTDTQYF.

The chain is built from TRBV5-1 and TRBJ1-3; the match to TRBD1 covers 8 bases. Germline CDR1 and CDR2: SGHRS and YFSETQ. V trimming: 2 bases; J trimming: 11 bases; junction bases outside the gene matches: 9. This CDR3 has 14 amino acids. Here the CDR3 reads CASSFDRGTPAIYF. As DNA, the CDR3 is TGCGCCAGCAGCTTTGACAGGGGTACCCCCGCCATATATTTT.

The rearrangement links TRBV13 to TRBJ2-7, with a weak D call TRBD1 (5 bases). Germline CDR1 is PRHDT and CDR2 is FYEKMQ (reference sequence). Deletions cut 4 bases from V and 3 bases from J, with 19 bases between. The CDR3 consists of 16 residues. CDR3 DNA sequence: TGTGCCAGCAGCTCCTTCCCTGACAGAGCACTCTACGAGCAGTACTTC. Translation gives CASSSFPDRALYEQYF.

The genes are TRBV30 and TRBJ1-2; 10 nucleotides align to TRBD1. The CDR3 spans 14 residues. After removal of 0 bases from V and 6 bases from J, the junction contained 4 bases not matched to a gene. CDR1 is GTSNPN and CDR2 is SVGIG in the germline V gene (reference sequence). CDR3 region: CAWSVRQGAHGYTF. CDR3 DNA: TGTGCCTGGAGTGTACGACAGGGGGCCCATGGCTACACCTTC.

This chain joins TRBV19 and TRBJ1-1; D is possibly TRBD1 (6 bases). The length of the CDR3 is 14 residues. The ends were cut back, 2 bases at V and 12 bases at J, with 19 bases in the middle. Per germline, CDR1 LNHDA and CDR2 SQIVND (reference sequence). The CDR3 region is CASSILGRQGKTFF. The CDR3 DNA is TGTGCCAGTAGTATATTAGGTCGTCAGGGGAAGACTTTCTTT.

In this sample, this clone turned up once. The V gene is TRBV2, the J gene TRBJ2-5; TRBD2 agrees at 8 bases. Per germline, CDR1 SNHLY and CDR2 FYNNEI. CDR3 size: 14 residues. V was pared by 4 bases and J by 4 bases, with 5 bases of the junction left unmatched. For the CDR3, the DNA is TGTGCCAGCAGTGGACGGGGGGGCCTAGAGACCCAGTACTTC. Amino acid sequence: CASSGRGGLETQYF.

The chain employs TRBV27 and TRBJ2-1; D perhaps matches TRBD1 (5 bases). V lost 3 bases and J 2 bases, leaving 17 bases between the germline ends. The germline CDR1 and CDR2 sequences are MNHEY and SMNVEV (reference sequence). This CDR3 is built from 17 residues. The CDR3, as DNA: TGTGCCAGCAGTTTGGCCAGGGCTCAGCCTGCCTACAATGAGCAGTTCTTC. Protein: CASSLARAQPAYNEQFF.

This clone was seen just once. The chain links TRBV19 to TRBJ1-2; 9 bases are a match to TRBD1. This CDR3 spans 17 amino acids. The germline V gene encodes CDR1 LNHDA and CDR2 SQIVND (reference sequence). Unmatched junction bases numbered 14, after V lost 5 bases and J lost 4 bases. The CDR3 protein is CASSRTGGEALSYGYTF. As DNA, the CDR3 is TGTGCCAGTAGTCGTACAGGGGGCGAAGCTCTCTCCTATGGCTACACCTTC.

V gene TRBV27 combines with J gene TRBJ1-5; 9 bases are a match to TRBD1. The CDR3 consists of 15 residues. Looked up from germline, CDR1 is MNHEY and CDR2 is SMNVEV (reference sequence). The junction had 4 bases not matched to a gene; V was cut back by 0 bases and J by 7 bases. CDR3 region: CASSLSWDRDQPQHF. CDR3 sequence (DNA): TGTGCCAGCAGTTTATCGTGGGACAGGGACCAGCCCCAGCATTTT.

This chain connects TRBV27 to TRBJ1-2, with 8 nucleotides matching TRBD1. Germline CDR1 MNHEY, CDR2 SMNVEV (reference sequence). Losses at the gene ends were 5 bases for V and 7 bases for J; bases not matched to a gene: 9. This CDR3 is 14 amino acids long. The CDR3 spells CASSQTTGAGGYTF. DNA of the CDR3: TGTGCCAGCAGTCAAACGACAGGGGCTGGTGGCTACACCTTC.

The CDR3 DNA is TGTGCCAGCAGTTTCGCCGGGACAGCAAACACTGAAGCTTTCTTT. Translation: CASSFAGTANTEAFF. The chain joins TRBV28 to TRBJ1-1; TRBD1 matches 7 bases. Germline V lookup: CDR1 MDHEN, CDR2 SYDVKM. There are 15 residues in the CDR3. J was trimmed by 2 bases and V by 3 bases; bases with no gene match: 6.